Listed here are 29 T cell receptor beta chains from one sample, sequenced in a study of blood T cell repertoires in COVID-19. Clones were sequenced by immunoSEQ multiplex PCR, and TCRdb holds only the in-frame ones, with some missing. Seen here are roughly 180,000 clones, 65% to 85% observed once, and the top ten hold around 3.6%. The sample taken for sequencing was PBMCs or T cells enriched from blood (not recorded which). Source of these receptors: a woman aged 45 to 65 in a cohort exposed to, infected with or recovered from COVID-19 (not recorded which).

The genes are TRBV28 and TRBJ2-1; D not certain. The germline V gene encodes CDR1 MDHEN and CDR2 SYDVKM. The CDR3 consists of 15 residues. Trimming cost V 5 bases and J 5 bases, with 16 bases left between them. CDR3 loop: CASSLPERKNNEQFF. The CDR3, as DNA: TGTGCCAGCAGTCTCCCGGAGAGGAAGAACAATGAGCAGTTCTTC.

The chain carries TRBV9 and TRBJ2-7; 8 bases are a match to TRBD2. Germline CDR1 and CDR2: SGDLS and YYNGEE. CDR3 length: 16 residues. J lost 2 bases, V lost 4 bases, and 11 bases had no gene match. CDR3 coding DNA: TGTGCCAGCAGCTCAGGGGTTAGCGGGGACCCCTACGAGCAGTACTTC. This translates into CASSSGVSGDPYEQYF.

The chain uses TRBV7-3 and TRBJ2-2, with D unresolved. Trimming took 2 bases from V and 2 from J, leaving 12 bases between them. In germline, CDR1 is SGHTA, CDR2 FQGTGA. This CDR3 comprises 16 residues. CDR3 residues: CASSLQPTTNTGELFF. CDR3 bases: TGTGCCAGCAGCTTACAACCTACTACTAACACCGGGGAGCTGTTTTTT.

The genes are TRBV5-1 and TRBJ2-5; TRBD1 agrees at 7 bases. Germline trimming cut 5 bases from V and 3 bases from J; bases unmatched to any gene: 4. Germline V CDR1 and CDR2: SGHRS, YFSETQ. The CDR3 length is 13 residues. The CDR3 sequence: CASRHTGEETQYF. The CDR3 coding sequence is TGCGCCAGCAGGCATACAGGGGAAGAGACCCAGTACTTC.

CDR3 loop: CASSHRQGVIGSPLHF. The CDR3 nucleotides are TGTGCCAGCAGCCATCGACAGGGGGTGATCGGTTCACCCCTCCACTTT. The genes are TRBV14 and TRBJ1-6; 9 nucleotides agree with TRBD1. This CDR3 is 16 amino acids long. After removal of 3 bases from V and 9 bases from J, the junction contained 9 bases not matched to a gene. Germline-derived CDR1 and CDR2 are SGHDN and FVKESK.

The chain uses TRBV3-1 (or the pseudogene TRBV3-2) and TRBJ1-4; 9 bases match TRBD1. The ends lost 4 bases at V and 4 bases at J; junction bases unmatched: 4. The CDR3 has 15 residues. Germline loops: CDR1 LGHDT, CDR2 YNNKEL (reference sequence). CDR3 region: CASSPWTGDNEKLFF. The CDR3 DNA reads as TGTGCCAGCAGCCCGTGGACAGGGGATAATGAAAAACTGTTTTTT.

J is TRBJ2-7 and V is TRBV6-5; perhaps TRBD2 as D (6 bases). Germline CDR1 reads MNHEY; CDR2 reads SVGAGI. Trimming stripped 7 bases from V and 3 bases from J, with 16 bases between. This CDR3 has 14 residues. The CDR3 reads CASTYPGGSYEQYF. CDR3 in DNA: TGTGCCAGCACCTACCCAGGAGGGAGCTACGAGCAGTACTTC.

The J gene is TRBJ1-1, the V gene TRBV18; D gene uncertain. Germline V gene sequence: CDR1 KGHSH, CDR2 LQKENI. V lost 2 bases to trimming and J lost 3 bases, with 22 bases between them. This CDR3 is 18 amino acids long. This CDR3 reads CASSPGRVGVLEDTEAFF. The CDR3 nucleotides are TGTGCCAGCTCACCAGGGAGGGTCGGTGTATTAGAGGACACTGAAGCTTTCTTT. The complete variable domain, with remaining parts taken from reference TRBV18 and TRBJ1-1, reads NAGVMQNPRHLVRRRGQEARLRCSPMKGHSHVYWYRQLPEEGLKFMVYLQKENIIDESGMPKERFSAEFPKEGPSILRIQQVVRGDSAAYFCASSPGRVGVLEDTEAFFGQGTRLTVV.

CDR3 bases: TGTGCCAGCAGCGGTAGCGGGGGGGCTTCCATTGGCGAAGAGACCCAGTACTTC. This gives the protein CASSGSGGASIGEETQYF. The rearrangement links TRBV2 to TRBJ2-5; 11 bases match TRBD2. Germline V gives CDR1 SNHLY, CDR2 FYNNEI. The junction had 15 bases not matched to a gene; V was cut back by 6 bases and J by 3 bases. The CDR3 contains 18 residues.

This chain uses TRBV28 with TRBJ2-7; 9 bases agree with TRBD2. J gave up 6 bases and V 7 bases, and 7 bases lay outside the gene matches. Per germline, CDR1 MDHEN and CDR2 SYDVKM. The CDR3 extends over 13 amino acids. The CDR3 DNA reads TGTGCCAGCATGCGACTAGCGGCCCGCGAGCAGTACTTC. The encoded protein is CASMRLAAREQYF.

The chain carries TRBV7-2 and TRBJ1-3; 7 bases match TRBD1. There are 15 residues in the CDR3. V gave up 1 base and J gave up 4 bases; unmatched junction bases: 4. Germline CDR1 and CDR2: SGHTA and FQGNSA. The CDR3 bases are TGTGCCAGCAGCTTAGGAGGGGGCACCGGAAACACCATATATTTT. Protein product: CASSLGGGTGNTIYF.

V is TRBV2 and J is TRBJ2-5; 9 bases are a match to TRBD2. Germline-derived CDR1 and CDR2 are SNHLY and FYNNEI. The CDR3 extends over 15 amino acids. V dropped 4 bases and J dropped 4; count of bases not matched to a gene: 7. In DNA, the CDR3 is TGTGCCAGCAGTGTCGGGCGGGGGGGCCGAGAGACCCAGTACTTC. Its translation: CASSVGRGGRETQYF. The variable domain in full, completed from reference TRBV2 and TRBJ2-5, reads EPEVTQTPSHQVTQMGQEVILRCVPISNHLYFYWYRQILGQKVEFLVSFYNNEISEKSEIFDDQFSVERPDGSNFTLKIRSTKLEDSAMYFCASSVGRGGRETQYFGPGTRLLVL.

The CDR3 spells CASSGTSGRDEQFF. The CDR3 bases are TGTGCCAGTAGTGGGACTAGCGGGAGAGATGAGCAGTTCTTC. The chain carries TRBV19 and TRBJ2-1; 14 positions agree with TRBD2. The CDR3 length is 14 residues. Germline CDR1 reads LNHDA; CDR2 reads SQIVND (reference sequence). Trimming at V came to 5 bases and at J to 8 bases, leaving 2 bases not matched to a gene.

The chain joins TRBV6-2 or TRBV6-3 to TRBJ1-4; D gene uncertain. CDR1 and CDR2 from the germline V gene are MNHEY and SVGEGT. The V gene lost 6 bases and the J gene lost 0 bases, with 11 bases spanning the gap. This CDR3 is 15 amino acids long. The CDR3: CASSSAGATNEKLFF. In DNA form, the CDR3 reads TGTGCCAGCAGCTCGGCGGGTGCAACTAATGAAAAACTGTTTTTT.

This clone was counted between two and nine times. The V call is TRBV28, the J call TRBJ1-2; 8 bases line up with TRBD1. The germline V gene has CDR1 MDHEN and CDR2 SYDVKM. The CDR3 length is 14 residues. Germline trimming cut 5 bases from V and 6 bases from J; bases unmatched to any gene: 8. The CDR3 DNA reads TGTGCCAGCAGTCTTCAGGGGGCTTTCGATGGCTACACCTTC. Protein product: CASSLQGAFDGYTF.

CDR3 in DNA: TGTGCCAGCAGCTTATTATCGTACACAGATACGCAGTATTTT. Its protein is CASSLLSYTDTQYF. The J gene is TRBJ2-3, the V gene TRBV5-6; D ambiguous. CDR1 and CDR2 from the germline V gene are SGHDT and YYEEEE. The CDR3 has 14 residues. The V and J ends lost 2 bases and 2 bases respectively, with 9 bases between them.

The CDR3 region is CASSSHSGTGKNGYTF. The CDR3 DNA sequence: TGTGCCAGCAGTTCCCACTCCGGGACAGGGAAAAATGGCTACACCTTC. The V call is TRBV28, the J call TRBJ1-2, with 9 positions matching TRBD1. V shed 4 bases and J 6 bases; nucleotides not matched to a gene: 12. Germline V gene lookup returns CDR1 MDHEN and CDR2 SYDVKM. CDR3 length equals 16 residues.

The V call is TRBV11-3, the J call TRBJ1-1; D gene ambiguous. The CDR3 runs 14 residues. Trimming took 1 base from V and 0 from J, leaving 6 bases between them. Germline loops: CDR1 SGHNT, CDR2 YENEEA. The CDR3: CASSLAGLNTEAFF. In DNA, the CDR3 is TGTGCCAGCAGCTTAGCGGGGTTGAACACTGAAGCTTTCTTT.

About this clone: The same CDR3 also results from other DNA sequences found in this sample. The chain carries TRBV9 and TRBJ1-3; D may be TRBD1 (5 bases). Germline loops: CDR1 SGDLS, CDR2 YYNGEE. V was clipped by 3 bases and J by 0 bases, with 7 bases between them. The CDR3 covers 14 residues. This CDR3 reads CASSGQSSGNTIYF. The DNA of the CDR3 is TGTGCCAGCAGCGGACAGAGCTCTGGAAACACCATATATTTT.

This clone was picked up a small number of times. This chain uses TRBV6-5 with TRBJ2-7; maybe TRBD1 (6 bases). The CDR3 contains 14 residues. Trimming left V 7 bases short and J 2 bases short, with 15 bases between. In germline, CDR1 is MNHEY, CDR2 SVGAGI. The CDR3 coding sequence is TGTGCCAGCACGACCGACAGGAGAGCCTACGAGCAGTACTTC. Protein: CASTTDRRAYEQYF.

The genes are TRBV6-5 and TRBJ2-7; TRBD1 is a possible D gene (6 bases). Germline V gene lookup returns CDR1 MNHEY and CDR2 SVGAGI. CDR3 length equals 14 residues. Trimming pared 6 bases from V and 2 bases from J, leaving 14 bases between. In DNA, the CDR3 is TGTGCCAGCAGACCGACAGGAGACGCCTACGAGCAGTACTTC. This encodes CASRPTGDAYEQYF.

This clone was detected once. J is TRBJ2-7 and V is TRBV3-1 (or the pseudogene TRBV3-2), with a possible D match to TRBD1 (6 bases). The CDR3 consists of 16 residues. Germline CDR1 reads LGHDT; CDR2 reads YNNKEL (reference sequence). Deletions cut 6 bases from V and 0 bases from J, with 18 bases between. The CDR3 here is CASSSTGRDTSYEQYF. In DNA, the CDR3 is TGTGCCAGCAGTTCCACCGGCCGGGACACCTCCTACGAGCAGTACTTC.

V is TRBV5-1 and J is TRBJ1-6; 7 bases line up with TRBD1. CDR1 and CDR2 from the germline V gene are SGHRS and YFSETQ. V shed 4 bases and J 5 bases; nucleotides not matched to a gene: 6. The CDR3 has 15 amino acids. This CDR3 reads CASSAGQRDNSPLHF. The CDR3, as DNA: TGCGCCAGCAGCGCGGGACAGAGAGATAATTCACCCCTCCACTTT.

The J gene is TRBJ2-2, the V gene TRBV7-3; 7 bases agree with TRBD2. V shed 4 bases and J 8 bases; nucleotides not matched to a gene: 7. The germline CDR1 and CDR2 sequences are SGHTA and FQGTGA. CDR3 length: 14 amino acids. The CDR3 DNA is TGTGCCAGCAGCTCCCCTGGGACTACGGGGGAGCTGTTTTTT. This gives the protein CASSSPGTTGELFF.

This clone was seen only a few times. The J gene is TRBJ2-7, the V gene TRBV5-6; perhaps TRBD2 as D (5 bases). CDR3 length: 11 residues. CDR1 SGHDT and CDR2 YYEEEE come from the germline V gene. The V end lost 5 bases, the J end lost 7 bases, and 10 bases lay between the germline ends. CDR3 protein: CASSYRLEQYF. The DNA for the CDR3 is TGTGCCAGCAGTTACCGACTAGAGCAGTACTTC.

The chain carries TRBV3-1 (or the pseudogene TRBV3-2) and TRBJ2-3; 12 bases are shared with TRBD2. The CDR3 runs to 18 residues. V shed 4 bases, J shed 0 bases, and the junction held 8 bases outside the gene matches. From germline, CDR1 is LGHDT and CDR2 YNNKEL (reference sequence). CDR3 region: CASSPSILAGGSTDTQYF. The CDR3 region has the DNA TGTGCCAGCAGCCCTTCCATCCTAGCGGGGGGGAGCACAGATACGCAGTATTTT.

The chain joins TRBV2 to TRBJ2-2, with a tentative D call TRBD2 (6 bases). The CDR3 extends over 15 amino acids. V lost 6 bases and J lost 1, with 12 bases in between. CDR1 is SNHLY, CDR2 FYNNEI, per germline. The chain's CDR3 is CASRAGTLNTGELFF. The CDR3 region has the DNA TGTGCCAGCAGAGCCGGGACTTTGAACACCGGGGAGCTGTTTTTT.

The chain joins TRBV28 to TRBJ1-5; tentative D call: TRBD1 (5 bases). This CDR3 has 15 amino acids. Germline lookup yields CDR1 MDHEN and CDR2 SYDVKM. V dropped 4 bases and J dropped 0 bases, with 10 bases sitting between them. The CDR3 coding sequence is TGTGCCAGCAGTTCTGGGGGGATTAGCAATCAGCCCCAGCATTTT. It is translated as CASSSGGISNQPQHF.

As to this clone: A junction end diverges from the germline sequence, so it may reflect a read error. The genes are TRBV7-2 and TRBJ2-7, with 10 bases fitting TRBD2. The CDR3 totals 14 residues. Germline V gene lookup returns CDR1 SGHTA and CDR2 FQGNSA. The CDR3: CASSSSGERGGWDF. The CDR3 nucleotides read TGTGCCAGCAGCTCTAGTGGGGAGCGGGGGGGCTGGGACTTC.